This T cell receptor beta chain was observed in a study of blood T cell repertoires in COVID-19. About the research overall: Samples of COVID-19 (acute and convalescent) were obtained from the United States, Italy and Spain. Nucleic acid was either cDNA or gDNA, and it came from T cells, B-cell-depleted T cells, or PBMCs.

This clone was detected once. CDR3 length: 14 residues. V dropped 7 bases and J dropped 7 bases, with 19 bases sitting between them. Germline assignment: CDR1 SNHLY and CDR2 FYNNEI. The repertoire was sequenced with immunoSEQ multiplex PCR; TCRdb's copy has only in-frame clones and lacks some. The table has fewer than 150,000 clones, over 75% seen once; the top ten hold around 1.5%. Input material: peripheral blood. This clonotype was sampled from a man aged 50-60 years with acute or convalescent COVID-19. This rearrangement joins TRBV2 to TRBJ1-2, with D hard to call. The CDR3 protein is CASTLTPEMGGYTF. The CDR3 DNA sequence: TGTGCCAGCACCCTGACACCAGAAATGGGTGGCTACACCTTC.